This T cell receptor beta chain was captured by sequencing in a study of beta chain features in type 1 diabetes. Since all of the isolated RNA was reverse transcribed, expressed TCRB transcripts were what got sequenced. Sequencing was performed with immunoSEQ multiplex PCR; in TCRdb, only in-frame clones are kept and a portion is missing. This table holds 250,000 to 350,000 clones, 12% to 15% found once. CDR3 length: 15 amino acids. V was clipped by 2 bases and J by 1 base; unmatched bases: 0. Germline V lookup: CDR1 SGHTA, CDR2 FQGTGA. The receptor was derived from a man aged 25-45 years in good health. The sequenced sample consisted of central memory CD4+ T cells from blood. J is TRBJ2-2 and V is TRBV7-3; TRBD1 aligns across 8 bases. CDR3 bases: TGTGCCAGCAGCTTAGGGACAGGGAACACCGGGGAGCTGTTTTTT. It codes for CASSLGTGNTGELFF. Full variable domain (missing parts from reference TRBV7-3 and TRBJ2-2): GAGVSQTPSNKVTEKGKYVELRCDPISGHTALYWYRQSLGQGPEFLIYFQGTGAADDSGLPNDRFFAVRPEGSVSTLKIQRTERGDSAVYLCASSLGTGNTGELFFGEGSRLTVL.